The entry below gives a single T cell receptor beta chain sequence along with its context. In the original processing: Reference gene primer amplification gave estimated nucleated cell counts. The table came from immunoSEQ multiplex PCR; TCRdb's copy has only in-frame clones and leaves some out. D and trimming were read from the DNA, whereas the V and J calls and clone size are those reported in that table. The table lists about 49,000 clones, about nine tenths of them singletons. These data originate in a study of blood T cell repertoires in COVID-19. Whole-study context: Italy, Spain and the United States were the sources of the convalescent and acute COVID-19 samples. PBMCs, B-cell-depleted T cells, or T cells were the source of the cDNA or gDNA that made up the material.

The CDR3 contains 16 residues. The germline V gene has CDR1 LGHDT and CDR2 YNNKEL (reference sequence). Trimming at V came to 0 bases and at J to 3 bases, leaving 7 bases not matched to a gene. Sequenced input: peripheral blood. This clonotype was obtained from an elderly woman with COVID-19, enrolled during active disease. The chain joins TRBV3-1 (or the pseudogene TRBV3-2) to TRBJ1-2; the match to TRBD1 covers 7 bases. The CDR3 DNA reads TGTGCCAGCAGCCAAGACGGGACAGACCTATACTATGGCTACACCTTC. Its protein is CASSQDGTDLYYGYTF.